The 30 T cell receptor beta chains given below trace back to one sample, sequenced in a study of blood T cell repertoires in COVID-19. Only in-frame clones appear in the TCRdb table, and some are missing; sequencing was by immunoSEQ multiplex PCR. The table shows 350,000 to 400,000 clones, with about 90% occurring only once. The source material was PBMCs or T cells enriched from blood (not recorded which). Receptors were obtained from a woman aged 25 to 45 who had recovered from COVID-19.

V usage is TRBV7-6 and J usage is TRBJ1-6, with unresolved D. CDR3 length equals 16 residues. Germline CDR1 and CDR2: SGHVS and FNYEAQ. V was trimmed by 1 base and J by 0 bases, leaving 7 bases between them. This CDR3 reads CASSLESSSYNSPLHF. For the CDR3, the DNA is TGTGCCAGCAGCTTAGAATCGAGCTCCTATAATTCACCCCTCCACTTT.

The V and J genes are TRBV19 and TRBJ1-5, with D tentatively TRBD1 (5 bases). Trimming took 1 base from V and 1 from J, leaving 11 bases between them. Germline V lookup: CDR1 LNHDA, CDR2 SQIVND (reference sequence). The CDR3 has 16 amino acids. Here the CDR3 reads CASSIGNHRSNQPQHF. CDR3 nucleotides: TGTGCCAGTAGTATAGGGAATCACAGGAGCAATCAGCCCCAGCATTTT.

The V gene is TRBV7-9, the J gene TRBJ2-2; 7 positions agree with TRBD2. The CDR3 loop spans 15 amino acids. Germline trimming cut 2 bases from V and 6 bases from J; bases unmatched to any gene: 6. Germline loops: CDR1 SEHNR, CDR2 FQNEAQ (reference sequence). This CDR3 reads CASSLTLAVAGELFF. CDR3 nucleotides: TGTGCCAGCAGCTTAACCCTAGCGGTTGCCGGGGAGCTGTTTTTT.

This chain joins TRBV7-3 and TRBJ2-3; maybe TRBD1 (6 bases). This CDR3 is 14 amino acids long. V lost 3 bases to trimming and J lost 4 bases, with 11 bases between them. The germline gives CDR1 SGHTA, CDR2 FQGTGA. The CDR3 DNA sequence: TGTGCCAGCAGCTTCGGCCAGGGGCCAGATACGCAGTATTTT. Translation: CASSFGQGPDTQYF.

This rearrangement joins TRBV5-3 to TRBJ1-1; perhaps TRBD1 as D (5 bases). TRBV5-3 is labeled an ORF, and its function is uncertain. This CDR3 is 12 amino acids long. V lost 3 bases, J lost 11 bases, and 14 bases lay in between. The CDR3 bases are TGTGCCAGAAGCTCACGACCCCCAGGGGCTTTCTTT. Translating gives CARSSRPPGAFF.

This rearrangement joins TRBV2 to TRBJ1-5; TRBD1 matches at 8 bases. CDR1 is SNHLY and CDR2 is FYNNEI in the germline V gene. This CDR3 region has 13 residues. Unmatched junction bases numbered 4, after V lost 6 bases and J lost 6 bases. In DNA, the CDR3 is TGTGCCAGCAGCCAGGGGGCAAGTCAGCCCCAGCATTTT. Amino acids: CASSQGASQPQHF.

The sample holds one count of this clone. This chain joins TRBV15 and TRBJ2-3; 12 bases match TRBD2. The CDR3 consists of 15 residues. The trim removed 10 bases at V and 5 bases at J, leaving 10 bases unmatched. Per the germline V gene, CDR1 is LNHNV and CDR2 is YYDKDF (reference sequence). The CDR3 reads CASRSSGGALDTQYF. The CDR3 DNA reads TGTGCCAGCAGGTCTAGCGGGGGGGCCTTAGATACGCAGTATTTT.

The chain couples TRBV25-1 to TRBJ2-7, with D perhaps TRBD2 (7 bases). V lost 2 bases and J lost 3, with 17 bases in between. The germline CDR1 and CDR2 sequences are MGHDK and SYGVNS. This CDR3 is 16 amino acids long. This CDR3 reads CASSEGGAGTSYEQYF. In DNA, the CDR3 is TGTGCCAGCAGTGAAGGGGGAGCGGGGACAAGCTACGAGCAGTACTTC.

In DNA form, the CDR3 reads TGTGCCAGCAGCTTCCGCGGGGGCCAAGAGACCCAGTACTTC. Translating it yields CASSFRGGQETQYF. This chain joins TRBV7-9 and TRBJ2-5, with 7 bases aligning to TRBD2. Germline V gene data show CDR1 as SEHNR and CDR2 as FQNEAQ (reference sequence). With V trimmed by 3 bases and J by 1 base, 2 bases remained unmatched. The CDR3 loop spans 14 amino acids.

J is TRBJ2-5 and V is TRBV4-1, with 7 bases lining up with TRBD2. V was clipped by 1 base and J by 2 bases; unmatched bases: 7. The CDR3 length is 16 residues. Germline CDR1 and CDR2: MGHRA and YSYEKL. In DNA form, the CDR3 reads TGCGCCAGCAGCCAAGTAGGGACTATGGAACAAGAGACCCAGTACTTC. Protein sequence: CASSQVGTMEQETQYF.

The chain couples TRBV7-9 to TRBJ1-2; TRBD1 might be the D (6 bases). Germline V CDR1 and CDR2: SEHNR, FQNEAQ (reference sequence). This CDR3 has 15 residues. V dropped 2 bases and J dropped 7 bases, with 17 bases sitting between them. CDR3 coding DNA: TGTGCCAGCAGCTTACGAGGGCCAGGGGCTTTTGGCTACACCTTC. Its protein is CASSLRGPGAFGYTF.

This chain joins TRBV5-1 and TRBJ2-7; 9 nucleotides line up with TRBD2. The CDR3 loop spans 16 amino acids. Germline assignment: CDR1 SGHRS and CDR2 YFSETQ. The V segment lost 5 bases and the J segment 5 bases; nucleotides outside the gene matches: 14. The CDR3 here is CASRLKVSGRGNEQYF. The CDR3 nucleotides are TGCGCCAGCAGATTGAAAGTTAGCGGGAGAGGGAACGAGCAGTACTTC.

V is TRBV27 and J is TRBJ1-6; a weak D match, TRBD1 (6 bases). In germline, CDR1 is MNHEY, CDR2 SMNVEV (reference sequence). The V gene lost 5 bases and the J gene lost 8 bases, with 19 bases spanning the gap. The CDR3 loop spans 16 amino acids. CDR3 bases: TGTGCCAGCAGTGGGGGCGCCTGGGGGGGTGATTCACCCCTCCACTTT. Translating it yields CASSGGAWGGDSPLHF.

The CDR3 protein is CASRQGTGNTIYF. CDR3 in DNA: TGTGCCAGCAGACAGGGAACTGGAAACACCATATATTTT. This rearrangement joins TRBV19 to TRBJ1-3; 7 bases match TRBD1. V gave up 9 bases and J gave up 2 bases; unmatched junction bases: 4. The CDR3 spans 13 residues. Germline V lookup: CDR1 LNHDA, CDR2 SQIVND (reference sequence).

V gene TRBV5-1 combines with J gene TRBJ1-3, with 9 bases aligning to TRBD1. This CDR3 spans 16 amino acids. J gave up 0 bases and V 4 bases, and 5 bases lay outside the gene matches. Per the germline V gene, CDR1 is SGHRS and CDR2 is YFSETQ. CDR3 sequence: CASSQGQGFSGNTIYF. CDR3 DNA sequence: TGCGCCAGCAGCCAGGGACAGGGCTTCTCTGGAAACACCATATATTTT. The variable domain in full, completed from reference TRBV5-1 and TRBJ1-3, reads KAGVTQTPRYLIKTRGQQVTLSCSPISGHRSVSWYQQTPGQGLQFLFEYFSETQRNKGNFPGRFSGRQFSNSRSEMNVSTLELGDSALYLCASSQGQGFSGNTIYFGEGSWLTVV.

As regards this clone: Other nucleotide sequences in the sample specify the same CDR3. The chain is built from TRBV9 and TRBJ1-1; D not resolved. The CDR3 length is 13 residues. Trimming shortened V by 0 bases and J by 3 bases, and 6 bases separated the two germline ends. CDR1 and CDR2 from the germline V gene are SGDLS and YYNGEE. The CDR3 DNA sequence: TGTGCCAGCAGCGTAGCAGGCCACACTGAAGCTTTCTTT. Residues: CASSVAGHTEAFF.

The gene calls are TRBV4-3 and TRBJ2-7, with TRBD1 matching 7 bases. Germline CDR1 LGHNA, CDR2 YSLEER. The CDR3 length is 15 residues. With V trimmed by 1 base and J by 0 bases, 3 bases remained unmatched. DNA of the CDR3: TGCGCCAGCAGCCAAGGGACAGGATTCTCCTACGAGCAGTACTTC. This gives the protein CASSQGTGFSYEQYF.

This chain connects TRBV28 to TRBJ1-1, with D maybe TRBD1 (6 bases). V dropped 5 bases and J dropped 12 bases, with 19 bases sitting between them. In germline, CDR1 is MDHEN, CDR2 SYDVKM. This CDR3 is 13 amino acids long. CDR3 amino acids: CASSTPGHLYPFF. CDR3 DNA: TGTGCCAGCAGTACCCCGGGACATTTGTACCCTTTCTTT. Full variable domain (missing parts from reference TRBV28 and TRBJ1-1): DVKVTQSSRYLVKRTGEKVFLECVQDMDHENMFWYRQDPGLGLRLIYFSYDVKMKEKGDIPEGYSVSREKKERFSLILESASTNQTSMYLCASSTPGHLYPFFGQGTRLTVV.

This clone was observed a single time. The chain links TRBV6-2 or TRBV6-3 to TRBJ1-2; D might be TRBD1 (6 bases). Germline CDR1 MNHEY, CDR2 SVGEGT. CDR3 length: 13 residues. The V end was cut by 3 bases, the J end by 8 bases, with 13 bases between. The CDR3 nucleotides are TGTGCCAGCAGTTATAAGGGCGGGGGCGGCTACACCTTC. Protein: CASSYKGGGGYTF.

This chain uses TRBV2 with TRBJ2-3; the D gene is possibly TRBD2 (6 bases). V was cut by 10 bases and J by 2 bases, with 10 bases left in between. The CDR3 covers 12 residues. CDR1 SNHLY and CDR2 FYNNEI come from the germline V gene. The CDR3 nucleotides are TGTGCCACGTGGGGGGTCACAGATACGCAGTATTTT. Translating it yields CATWGVTDTQYF.

The chain combines TRBV7-2 with TRBJ2-5; 7 nucleotides agree with TRBD1. Germline loops: CDR1 SGHTA, CDR2 FQGNSA. This CDR3 has 14 amino acids. Trimming removed 3 bases from V and 0 bases from J; junction bases left unmatched: 1. As DNA, the CDR3 is TGTGCCAGCAGCTTGGACAGGTACCAAGAGACCCAGTACTTC. Its protein product is CASSLDRYQETQYF.

This chain uses TRBV5-1 with TRBJ1-4; no clear D gene. This CDR3 has 14 residues. V gave up 0 bases and J gave up 4 bases, with 7 bases separating them. From germline, CDR1 is SGHRS and CDR2 YFSETQ. The CDR3 bases are TGCGCCAGCAGCTTGGGCAGCGGTAATGAAAAACTGTTTTTT. Translation: CASSLGSGNEKLFF.

This chain links TRBV28 with TRBJ2-7; the D gene is possibly TRBD2 (6 bases). V was cut by 6 bases and J by 4 bases, with 16 bases left in between. This CDR3 comprises 14 residues. Germline CDR1 is MDHEN and CDR2 is SYDVKM. CDR3 sequence (DNA): TGTGCCAGCAGACAACCGGGACTGGCATACGAGCAGTACTTC. The encoded protein is CASRQPGLAYEQYF.

The V gene is TRBV25-1, the J gene TRBJ2-3, with D possibly TRBD1 on 6 matching bases. This CDR3 has 16 amino acids. V gave up 3 bases and J gave up 0 bases, with 13 bases separating them. CDR1 is MGHDK, CDR2 SYGVNS, per germline. CDR3 DNA sequence: TGTGCCAGCAGTGATCGGCAGGGGCCTAGCACAGATACGCAGTATTTT. Translation: CASSDRQGPSTDTQYF.

This chain joins TRBV6-5 and TRBJ1-2; the match to TRBD1 covers 10 bases. Germline-derived CDR1 and CDR2 are MNHEY and SVGAGI. V gave up 5 bases and J gave up 8 bases; unmatched junction bases: 5. The CDR3 consists of 13 residues. The DNA for the CDR3 is TGTGCCAGCAGTCCGGGACAGGGGAGAGGCTACACCTTC. Protein product: CASSPGQGRGYTF.

The chain joins TRBV18 to TRBJ2-7; D ambiguous. V lost 3 bases, J lost 7 bases, and 10 bases lay in between. CDR1 KGHSH and CDR2 LQKENI come from the germline V gene. There are 12 residues in the CDR3. The CDR3, as DNA: TGTGCCAGCTCACCGGGCAATTTTGAGCAGTACTTC. The encoded protein is CASSPGNFEQYF.

V is TRBV15 and J is TRBJ1-1, with 11 bases aligning to TRBD1. Germline CDR1 and CDR2: LNHNV and YYDKDF (reference sequence). V shed 5 bases and J 11 bases; nucleotides not matched to a gene: 7. CDR3 size: 13 residues. CDR3 in DNA: TGTGCCACCAGCGTAGGACAGGGGGCTGGGGCTTTCTTT. Protein sequence: CATSVGQGAGAFF.

The V gene is TRBV6-1, the J gene TRBJ1-5, with D uncertain. The CDR3 consists of 13 residues. CDR1 is MNHNS and CDR2 is SASEGT in the germline V gene. V lost 0 bases, J lost 5 bases, and 5 bases lay in between. The CDR3 DNA reads TGTGCCAGCAGTGAAGCCTCTTATCAGCCCCAGCATTTT. It translates to CASSEASYQPQHF.

The chain recombines TRBV5-4 with TRBJ2-3, with 8 bases matching TRBD2. CDR1 and CDR2 from the germline V gene are SGHNT and YYREEE (reference sequence). J was trimmed by 3 bases and V by 1 base; bases with no gene match: 4. The CDR3 runs 15 residues. In DNA, the CDR3 is TGTGCCAGCAGCTTGTCCAGCGGGAGTACAGATACGCAGTATTTT. This codes for CASSLSSGSTDTQYF.

The chain is built from TRBV7-2 and TRBJ2-7; the D gene is possibly TRBD1 (6 bases). The germline V gene encodes CDR1 SGHTA and CDR2 FQGNSA. The CDR3 has 15 amino acids. V was trimmed by 1 base and J by 4 bases, leaving 14 bases between them. CDR3 sequence (DNA): TGTGCCAGCAGCTTAGGTGTTGTTGGGACATACGAGCAGTACTTC. Translation: CASSLGVVGTYEQYF.